Shown below are 22 T cell receptor beta chains from a single sample sequenced in a study of cytomegalovirus exposure and HLA in healthy donors. Primers for the PCR totalled 60 Vbeta and 13 Jbeta. The data were produced by immunoSEQ multiplex PCR, yet TCRdb's version contains in-frame clones alone and is incomplete. The sample lists some 200,000 clones; 80% were seen once. The sample comprised PBMCs. These receptors all stem from a boy aged 5-17 years in good health and CMV-seronegative.

This clone has only a few counts. The chain joins TRBV6-1 to TRBJ1-4, with D maybe TRBD1 (6 bases). The CDR3 is made up of 15 amino acids. Germline V gives CDR1 MNHNS, CDR2 SASEGT. Trimming took 2 bases from V and 8 from J, leaving 15 bases between them. This CDR3 reads CASSERGRGVEKLFF. CDR3 sequence (DNA): TGTGCCAGCAGTGAACGAGGCAGGGGAGTAGAAAAACTGTTTTTT.

The chain employs TRBV10-1 and TRBJ1-6; 8 nucleotides align to TRBD1. With V trimmed by 4 bases and J by 0 bases, 11 bases remained unmatched. Germline V CDR1 and CDR2: WNHNN, SYGVQD (reference sequence). The CDR3 length is 19 residues. CDR3 nucleotides: TGCGCCAGCAGTGGTACCGGACAGGGTCCTTGCTCCTATAATTCACCCCTCCACTTT. This encodes CASSGTGQGPCSYNSPLHF.

This rearrangement joins TRBV15 to TRBJ1-4; TRBD1 agrees at 9 bases. The germline V gene has CDR1 LNHNV and CDR2 YYDKDF (reference sequence). The trim removed 5 bases at V and 7 bases at J, leaving 8 bases unmatched. The CDR3 totals 15 residues. The CDR3 DNA reads TGTGCCACCAGCGGACGGACAGGGGTTAGTGAAAAACTGTTTTTT. This encodes CATSGRTGVSEKLFF.

V usage is TRBV4-3 and J usage is TRBJ2-1; maybe TRBD2 (6 bases). V was trimmed by 0 bases and J by 0 bases, leaving 12 bases between them. The V gene's germline CDR1 is LGHNA and CDR2 YSLEER. The CDR3 consists of 17 residues. CDR3 coding DNA: TGCGCCAGCAGCCAAGATGGGCGGGATAGCTCCTACAATGAGCAGTTCTTC. It yields the protein CASSQDGRDSSYNEQFF.

The V gene is TRBV19, the J gene TRBJ2-7; TRBD1 aligns across 10 bases. This CDR3 is 15 amino acids long. CDR1 is LNHDA and CDR2 is SQIVND in the germline V gene (reference sequence). Trimming cost V 6 bases and J 0 bases; bases outside gene matches: 5. CDR3 in amino acids: CASSIRTGGSYEQYF. The CDR3 nucleotides are TGTGCCAGTAGCATAAGGACAGGGGGCTCCTACGAGCAGTACTTC.

The gene calls are TRBV27 and TRBJ1-1, with TRBD1 identical over 10 bases. Germline assignment: CDR1 MNHEY and CDR2 SMNVEV (reference sequence). The CDR3 extends over 15 amino acids. Unmatched junction bases numbered 12, after V lost 7 bases and J lost 7 bases. The CDR3 region has the DNA TGTGCCAGCAAGGGGGTCGGGACAGGGGACGGTGAAGCTTTCTTT. Translated, it gives CASKGVGTGDGEAFF.

The V gene is TRBV25-1, the J gene TRBJ1-1; 8 nucleotides agree with TRBD1. This CDR3 is built from 14 residues. Germline CDR1 reads MGHDK; CDR2 reads SYGVNS. V gave up 4 bases and J gave up 0 bases; unmatched junction bases: 1. The DNA of the CDR3 is TGTGCCAGCAGTGCCAGGGGGCTGAACACTGAAGCTTTCTTT. This encodes CASSARGLNTEAFF.

The chain combines TRBV7-3 with TRBJ1-1; D might be TRBD1 (6 bases). The CDR3 consists of 15 residues. Between the trimmed V and J ends, which lost 4 bases and 5 bases, there was a span of 17 bases. Germline V CDR1 and CDR2: SGHTA, FQGTGA. The chain's CDR3 is CASSSGPRGETEAFF. The CDR3 DNA reads TGTGCCAGCAGCTCCGGGCCCAGGGGAGAAACTGAAGCTTTCTTT.

The chain links TRBV25-1 to TRBJ2-7; D gene unclear. V gave up 10 bases and J gave up 2 bases, with 9 bases separating them. The CDR3 is 11 amino acids. Germline V lookup: CDR1 MGHDK, CDR2 SYGVNS. DNA for the CDR3: TGTGCCACCAGCCTCCCCTACGAGCAGTACTTC. Amino acid sequence: CATSLPYEQYF.

The chain combines TRBV19 with TRBJ2-3; perhaps TRBD2 as D (5 bases). Between the trimmed V and J ends, which lost 10 bases and 1 base, there was a span of 15 bases. CDR1 and CDR2 (germline): LNHDA, SQIVND (reference sequence). The CDR3 totals 14 residues. The CDR3 DNA reads TGTGCCACTGCAGGTGGGCGGGGCACAGATACGCAGTATTTT. Protein product: CATAGGRGTDTQYF.

This clone was seen a single time. The chain employs TRBV30 and TRBJ1-1, with D possibly TRBD1 on 6 matching bases. The CDR3 totals 10 residues. V dropped 2 bases and J dropped 10 bases, with 8 bases sitting between them. Germline V CDR1 and CDR2: GTSNPN, SVGIG (reference sequence). CDR3 DNA sequence: TGTGCCTGGAGTAAACAGGGAGCTTTCTTT. Its translation: CAWSKQGAFF.

The genes are TRBV30 and TRBJ2-1; TRBD1 matches 8 bases. The CDR3 has 12 residues. Germline V gives CDR1 GTSNPN, CDR2 SVGIG (reference sequence). V lost 1 base and J lost 7; bases outside the gene matches: 0. The CDR3 here is CAWSDRGNEQFF. In DNA, the CDR3 is TGTGCCTGGAGTGACAGGGGGAATGAGCAGTTCTTC. Full variable domain (missing parts from reference TRBV30 and TRBJ2-1): SQTIHQWPATLVQPVGSPLSLECTVEGTSNPNLYWYRQAAGRGLQLLFYSVGIGQISSEVPQNLSASRPQDRQFILSSKKLLLSDSGFYLCAWSDRGNEQFFGPGTRLTVL.

The chain uses TRBV7-3 and TRBJ2-2; a possible D gene is TRBD2 (5 bases). In germline, CDR1 is SGHTA, CDR2 FQGTGA. V lost 4 bases and J lost 4, with 10 bases in between. The CDR3 loop spans 14 amino acids. CDR3 DNA: TGTGCCAGCAGCTCAACGGCGGGCACCGGGGAGCTGTTTTTT. Translating it yields CASSSTAGTGELFF.

The gene calls are TRBV7-9 and TRBJ1-1, with D hard to call. CDR1 is SEHNR and CDR2 is FQNEAQ in the germline V gene (reference sequence). V was trimmed by 2 bases and J by 6 bases, leaving 13 bases between them. CDR3 size: 14 residues. The CDR3 protein is CASSLIPFRAEAFF. The CDR3 nucleotides are TGTGCCAGCAGCTTAATCCCATTCCGGGCTGAAGCTTTCTTT.

This clone was seen a few times. The chain joins TRBV7-9 to TRBJ2-6; TRBD1 matches 10 bases. From germline, CDR1 is SEHNR and CDR2 FQNEAQ (reference sequence). V was pared by 5 bases and J by 4 bases, with 2 bases of the junction left unmatched. The CDR3 is 15 amino acids. The CDR3 DNA is TGTGCCAGCAGCGGGACAGGGGCCGGGGCCAACGTCCTGACTTTC. This encodes CASSGTGAGANVLTF.

Of note for this clone: The same CDR3 arises from other DNA sequences in this sample as well. The chain uses TRBV5-4 and TRBJ2-7; maybe TRBD1 (6 bases). The CDR3 contains 14 residues. CDR1 SGHNT and CDR2 YYREEE come from the germline V gene (reference sequence). Trimming stripped 0 bases from V and 0 bases from J, with 7 bases between. The CDR3 sequence is CASSLEQGSYEQYF. In DNA form, the CDR3 reads TGTGCCAGCAGCTTGGAACAGGGCTCCTACGAGCAGTACTTC.

This chain connects TRBV27 to TRBJ2-1, with D maybe TRBD1 (6 bases). Germline assignment: CDR1 MNHEY and CDR2 SMNVEV (reference sequence). CDR3 length: 14 residues. V lost 5 bases and J 7 bases, leaving 15 bases between the germline ends. As DNA, the CDR3 is TGTGCCAGCAGTACAGGGCTACGACGGAATGAGCAGTTCTTC. This translates into CASSTGLRRNEQFF.

The chain is built from TRBV5-1 and TRBJ2-3, with 8 bases identical to TRBD1. Germline V lookup: CDR1 SGHRS, CDR2 YFSETQ. The junction had 5 bases not matched to a gene; V was cut back by 2 bases and J by 3 bases. CDR3 size: 15 residues. The CDR3 loop is CASSFLDRATDTQYF. CDR3 coding DNA: TGCGCCAGCAGCTTCCTGGACAGGGCAACAGATACGCAGTATTTT.

The chain recombines TRBV6-6 with TRBJ2-7, with 7 bases identical to TRBD1. The CDR3 extends over 13 amino acids. In germline, CDR1 is MNHNY, CDR2 SVGAGI (reference sequence). V was pared by 7 bases and J by 3 bases, with 6 bases of the junction left unmatched. The CDR3 DNA is TGTGCCAGCACCGACAGGGTTGTCTACGAGCAGTACTTC. Translated, it gives CASTDRVVYEQYF.

This clone was counted between two and nine times. V is TRBV5-5 and J is TRBJ1-3, with 9 bases that match TRBD1. CDR1 and CDR2 (germline): SGHKS, YYEKEE (reference sequence). V lost 2 bases and J lost 2; bases outside the gene matches: 11. The CDR3 has 18 amino acids. Here the CDR3 reads CASSLFRGTGSPGNTIYF. In DNA, the CDR3 is TGTGCCAGCAGCTTATTCCGAGGGACAGGGTCCCCTGGAAACACCATATATTTT.

J is TRBJ1-3 and V is TRBV11-3; maybe TRBD1 (6 bases). The V gene's germline CDR1 is SGHNT and CDR2 YENEEA. The CDR3 length is 16 residues. Trimming left V 4 bases short and J 2 bases short, with 15 bases between. DNA of the CDR3: TGTGCCAGCAGCTATGTGCAGGGGTCCACTGGAAACACCATATATTTT. Residues: CASSYVQGSTGNTIYF.

The chain employs TRBV6-6 and TRBJ2-5, with TRBD1 identical over 7 bases. CDR3 size: 13 residues. The trim removed 2 bases at V and 3 bases at J, leaving 0 bases unmatched. The germline V gene encodes CDR1 MNHNY and CDR2 SVGAGI (reference sequence). For the CDR3, the DNA is TGTGCCAGCAGTTACGGGACAGAAGAGACCCAGTACTTC. This encodes CASSYGTEETQYF.